Reported below is one TCR beta chain. Which antigen it targets is not known. No quality values exist for individual bases; no much larger clone is one base distant. The sample belongs to a study of blood T cell repertoires in COVID-19 (dated by TCRdb to the early 2020s). In terms of the full investigation: The collaborator samples originated in the United States, Italy and Spain and spanned the acute and convalescent phases of COVID-19. The sample metadata nearly always contained a de-identified subject ID, COVID-19 status, age in years and sex. The prospective study material was composed of cDNA or gDNA derived from T cells, B-cell-depleted T cells, or PBMCs. The repertoires were released in a freely available public database meant as a resource for research on the immune response to SARS-CoV-2. Where HLA class I and class II types were available, the types were taken from metadata supplied by the sample provider, not from assay-based typing. Subjects who had been exposed to COVID-19, were actively infected with it, or had recovered from it provided the deeply sampled blood TCRbeta repertoires that made up the dataset. Samples came from the ongoing ImmuneRACE study (first 160 participants) plus 1,254 subjects from 6 global collaborators. Beyond this particular receptor, the publication reports: The amount of clinical and demographic metadata varied by source and participant and was provided uncurated.

Each collaborating institution followed its own protocols to collect whole blood in K2EDTA tubes. For TCRbeta analysis, collaborators shipped samples in one of three forms: frozen whole blood, isolated PBMCs, or DNA extracted from either of those sample types. The immunoSEQ Assay, a bias-controlled multiplex PCR, was used to amplify TCRbeta CDR3 regions from genomic DNA. For the original study's pipeline: The number of nucleated cells in each sample was estimated by amplification of reference gene primers within the assay. To quantify the absolute abundance of each unique TCRbeta CDR3 rearrangement, sequence reads were collapsed and filtered. For each sample, productive Simpson clonality was calculated by taking the square root of Simpson's diversity index across productive rearrangements. The source is immuneACCESS, and TCRdb retained only in-frame sequences with V and J called. Part of the clones is not carried over; for the studies checked, unresolved V genes explain less than half of this, and the remainder is unexplained. V and J calls and clone size are those listed in that table; D and trimming were worked out from the DNA. This sample comprises more than 55,000 clones, around 89% of them detected only once. The ten most abundant clones make up roughly 7.6% of the sample.

From the cysteine up to the phenylalanine, the CDR3 has a length of 15 residues. Left in the record is the CDR3 DNA by itself, 45 bases read in frame from the first base. According to the germline V gene, CDR1 reads MNHEY and CDR2 reads SVGAGI. Relative to germline, V is 6 bases shorter and J is 6 bases shorter, with 17 bases between their ends. The source of this sequence is a human donor with active COVID-19. The donor label of this sample is uncertain. The chain employs TRBV6-5 and TRBJ1-4; no D segment can be confidently identified. The source material was peripheral blood. CDR3 sequence: CASSSPSGRDEKLFF. The base sequence is TGTGCCAGCAGCTCCCCCTCCGGTCGGGATGAAAAACTGTTTTTT.